This is a list of T cell receptor beta chains from one sample in a study of beta chain features in type 1 diabetes. Repertoires were generated with immunoSEQ multiplex PCR, while TCRdb's copy carries only in-frame clones and drops some. The sample has around 430,000 clones; 30% are singletons. Sequencing was performed on naive CD4+ T cells from blood. The origin of the receptors is a man aged 18 to 35 in good health. CDR3s include the opening cysteine and the closing phenylalanine or tryptophan. A D gene is named only where the DNA matches it firmly. Size values are once, few and many counts, or a class for expanded clones, and some rows have none.

CASSLGDSLINEQFF | TGTGCCAGCAGCTTAGGGGACAGCCTTATCAATGAGCAGTTCTTC | TRBD1 | TRBV7-9 | few | 15 | TRBJ2-1
CASSPSQFSGANVLTF | TGTGCCAGCTCACCCTCCCAGTTCTCTGGGGCCAACGTCCTGACTTTC | . | TRBV18 | . | 16 | TRBJ2-6
CASSGYSVRQGVHEQYF | TGTGCCAGCAGTGGCTACTCCGTGAGACAGGGGGTCCACGAGCAGTACTTC | TRBD1 | TRBV25-1 | few | 17 | TRBJ2-7
CASSREGAVSNQPQHF | TGTGCCAGCAGCCGAGAGGGGGCAGTTAGCAATCAGCCCCAGCATTTT | TRBD1 | TRBV7-2 | few | 16 | TRBJ1-5
CATSSLREGARRTF | TGTGCCACCAGCAGCCTACGAGAGGGGGCGCGAAGGACCTTC | TRBD1 | TRBV15 | . | 14 | TRBJ1-2
CAWSAGGITYGYTF | TGTGCCTGGAGTGCCGGGGGGATTACCTATGGCTACACCTTC | . | TRBV30 | . | 14 | TRBJ1-2
CASSSDRAETQYF | TGTGCCAGCTCATCGGACAGGGCGGAGACCCAGTACTTC | TRBD1 | TRBV18 | few | 13 | TRBJ2-5
CASSLVLGTDTQYF | TGTGCCAGCAGCTTAGTGCTCGGAACAGATACGCAGTATTTT | . | TRBV7-6 | few | 14 | TRBJ2-3
CASSPGTLYEQYF | TGTGCCAGCAGCCCAGGGACACTCTACGAGCAGTACTTC | . | TRBV7-2 | . | 13 | TRBJ2-7
CASRPAGASTDTQYF | TGTGCCAGCAGGCCAGCGGGCGCTAGCACAGATACGCAGTATTTT | . | TRBV7-2 | few | 15 | TRBJ2-3
CASRYRGDQPQHF | TGTGCCAGCAGATACAGGGGGGATCAGCCCCAGCATTTT | TRBD1 | TRBV6-1 | once | 13 | TRBJ1-5
CASSRKTGEEQYF | TGTGCCAGCAGCCGAAAGACAGGGGAGGAGCAGTACTTC | TRBD1 | TRBV28 | . | 13 | TRBJ2-7
CSGGSTDTQYF | TGCAGCGGGGGAAGCACAGATACGCAGTATTTT | . | TRBV29-1 | few | 11 | TRBJ2-3
CASSLAAAGVSETQYF | TGCGCCAGCAGCTTGGCGGCAGCGGGAGTGTCGGAGACCCAGTACTTC | TRBD2 | TRBV5-1 | few | 16 | TRBJ2-5
CASSEYGTSGGTDTQYF | TGTGCCAGCAGTGAATATGGGACTAGCGGGGGGACAGATACGCAGTATTTT | TRBD2 | TRBV25-1 | few | 17 | TRBJ2-3
CSGTGQVNTEAFF | TGCAGCGGAACAGGCCAGGTGAACACTGAAGCTTTCTTT | . | TRBV29-1 | . | 13 | TRBJ1-1
CASSSNARTADQPQHF | TGTGCCAGCAGTTCCAATGCTCGGACGGCAGATCAGCCCCAGCATTTT | . | TRBV27 | . | 16 | TRBJ1-5
CASSLIRNTEAFF | TGTGCCAGCAGCTTAATAAGGAACACTGAAGCTTTCTTT | . | TRBV7-2 | . | 13 | TRBJ1-1
CAISAWTSGSANEQFF | TGTGCCATCAGTGCCTGGACTAGCGGGAGTGCGAATGAGCAGTTCTTC | TRBD2 | TRBV10-3 | . | 16 | TRBJ2-1
CSASSGREQYF | TGCAGTGCTAGCTCCGGACGCGAGCAGTACTTC | . | TRBV20-1 | few | 11 | TRBJ2-7
CASSLERGTYEQYF | TGTGCCAGCAGCTTAGAGCGCGGTACCTACGAGCAGTACTTC | . | TRBV7-2 | . | 14 | TRBJ2-7
CASSLGPGRYEQYF | TGTGCCAGCAGCTTAGGGCCGGGTCGGTACGAGCAGTACTTC | . | TRBV7-2 | . | 14 | TRBJ2-7